The entry that follows covers one TCR beta chain sequence. This clonotype has only a few counts. Its antigen is still unknown. The sample holds no much larger clone one base away, and base qualities are not on file. The sample's time point label is to be understood as: newly diagnosed GD, antithyroid drugs for less than 3 months. For both TCR sequencing and RNA sequencing, RNA was extracted from PBMCs using TRIzol. Graves' disease was diagnosed according to American Thyroid Association guidelines. Patients were recruited from an endocrinology department in Xi'an, China. Each patient gave 8.5 to 9.5 milliliters of peripheral blood, collected in an EDTA anticoagulant tube. PBMCs were isolated by Ficoll Paque Plus density gradient separation without further T cell sorting. An Agilent 2100 Bioanalyzer and agarose gel were used to check RNA quality, while a NanoDrop 2000 measured RNA concentration. Deletion took 3 bases off V and 2 bases off J, with a span of 4 bases between the germline ends. Including the terminal cysteine and phenylalanine, the CDR3 comprises 13 residues. Of all the DNA, just the CDR3 is kept, 39 bases in frame from base 1. The germline V gene sets CDR1 to MDHEN and CDR2 to SYDVKM.

The entry originates in a study of regulatory T cells in long-lasting Graves disease (dated by TCRdb to the early 2020s). Background on the whole study: Newly diagnosed Graves' disease patients had taken antithyroid drugs for less than 3 months. Persistent Graves' disease patients were compared with newly diagnosed Graves' disease patients by peripheral blood TCR sequencing and RNA sequencing. The study was registered as a clinical trial and conducted in China. TCR sequencing covered approximately 13 persistent and 20 newly diagnosed Graves' disease patients, 33 samples in total. What the study reported, not specific to this receptor: Preferential use of TRBV28, TRBJ1-2 and TRBJ2-5 was observed in persistent disease, whereas TRBV20-1 and TRBJ2-1 were favored in newly diagnosed disease. Persistent patients shared more public clonotypes among themselves (more than 2,500) than newly diagnosed patients did (more than 950). As a limitation, the authors acknowledged that the small sample size may reduce accuracy. Peripheral blood alone was examined, since thyroid tissue, which constituted the primary lesion, could not be accessed. Persistent Graves' disease patients showed lower TCR Shannon entropy and fewer highly expanded clones than newly diagnosed patients, suggesting clonal expansion. Only the TCR beta chain was sequenced and analyzed.

The library was obtained by multiplex PCR. The sequencer listed for this sample is Illumina HiSeq 4000. iRepertoire HTBI primers and Arm-PCR amplification of CDR3 regions were used to construct TCR beta libraries. Before sequencing, the PCR products underwent gel purification. As for the original processing: Gene usage analysis of CDR3 amino acid clonotypes used the roughly 60 TRBV and around 13 TRBJ segments found across samples. COPE and FqMerger were used to merge filtered high-quality paired reads into contigs. BLAST was used to align contigs to IMGT TRBV, TRBD and TRBJ reference genes, with CDR3 defined following IMGT. Clonotypes above 0.1% frequency were classified as highly expanded clones. Shannon entropy was used to measure repertoire diversity, and the Gini coefficient was used to measure V-J evenness. Clonotypes shared by more than one individual were considered public. The public reads were reanalyzed by TCRdb: fastp trimming at Q25, MiXCR alignment, in-frame beta chains only. A single entry per CDR3 protein holds the most common genes and DNA from its merged rows. The authors' filters were not applied to this entry. The sample table contains more than 400,000 distinct CDR3 sequences; only one count was recorded for about 17% of them. About 10% of the sample is held by the ten biggest clonotypes.

These data are also associated with another study on T cells in Graves' hyperthyroidism and ophthalmopathy. Reported in the second study: A patient counted as having stable Graves' hyperthyroidism if no progression to ophthalmopathy occurred over 18 months of follow-up. Hyperthyroidism patients were newly diagnosed, with disease duration under 2 months, and aged 18 to 65 years. Any patient with an uncontrolled infection, another autoimmune disease, pregnancy or lactation was excluded. Clinical symptoms, serum thyroxine and TRAb, thyroid ultrasound, and orbital computed tomography formed the basis for the diagnoses. The first round of RT-PCR for the TCR CDR3 was performed with the HTBI primer set and the Qiagen OneStep RT-PCR kit. Most expanded thyroid clonotypes (frequency above 0.001) were also detected in blood, suggesting blood repertoires may reflect thyroid immune responses. A 13 V-J signature model separated ophthalmopathy from stable hyperthyroidism, with approximately 87% sensitivity and roughly 84% specificity in cross-validation and 80%/75% in testing. During validation, the model predicted progression to ophthalmopathy a median of approximately six months ahead of onset, with 70.59% sensitivity and 72.22% specificity. To identify TCR V-J signatures that set the groups apart, the researchers used a discovery cohort of 100 or so patients, made up of roughly 45 with Graves' ophthalmopathy and 55 to 65 with stable Graves' hyperthyroidism. Whether ophthalmopathy could be predicted prospectively was tested in an independent validation cohort made up of under 20 hyperthyroidism patients plus 17 patients who later progressed to ophthalmopathy. For training and testing, the 100 patients in the discovery cohort were randomly divided in a 7:3 ratio. In addition, the study compared T-cell repertoires in thyroid tissue and in blood from roughly six Graves' hyperthyroidism patients. Once sampling was done, hyperthyroidism patients were given methimazole at a starting dose of 30 mg daily, whereas ophthalmopathy patients were given high-dose intravenous methylprednisolone. Libraries were constructed in a second round of multiplex PCR, after which size selection and purification were carried out. The libraries were sequenced on an Illumina HiSeq2000 using paired-end 100 bp reads. SOAPnuke was used to process the raw data, throwing out any read that contained adapters or uncalled bases, had a mean Phred below 15, or lacked an exact constant-primer or identifier match. COPE v1.2.5 was used to merge high-quality paired reads, and clonotypes were defined as unique nucleotide sequences. Clonotypes were aligned to IMGT TRBV, TRBD and TRBJ reference segments using MiTCR v1.1. Analysis was restricted to V-J combinations with a frequency above 0.0001, which covered about 99% of repertoires. A TCS score was defined as the ratio of F50 (clonal expansion) to E x V (chaos), with BLOSUM62-based TCRdist applied between CDR3 peptides within each V-J. Welch's t-statistics and random forest reduced 500 to 650 V-J features to under 15, which were used in a naive Bayes classifier (R e1071). Sample size was not statistically predetermined, and blinding of investigators to group allocation was not performed. The paper reports TCR Vbeta CDR3 sequencing of approximately 130 peripheral blood samples: 40 or so ophthalmopathy, roughly 74 hyperthyroidism and around 17 progressor patients.

The chain couples TRBV28 to TRBJ1-4; no confident D gene assignment can be made. The sample was peripheral blood mononuclear cells (PBMCs), taken at new diagnosis, from a patient treated with antithyroid drugs. The TCR sequence derives from a woman in her twenties or thirties with Graves disease. Donor details come from another sample of the same person, matched by shared clones. The sequenced DNA: TGTGCCAGCAGTTTTCTGACTAATGAAAAACTGTTTTTT. Translation gives CASSFLTNEKLFF.